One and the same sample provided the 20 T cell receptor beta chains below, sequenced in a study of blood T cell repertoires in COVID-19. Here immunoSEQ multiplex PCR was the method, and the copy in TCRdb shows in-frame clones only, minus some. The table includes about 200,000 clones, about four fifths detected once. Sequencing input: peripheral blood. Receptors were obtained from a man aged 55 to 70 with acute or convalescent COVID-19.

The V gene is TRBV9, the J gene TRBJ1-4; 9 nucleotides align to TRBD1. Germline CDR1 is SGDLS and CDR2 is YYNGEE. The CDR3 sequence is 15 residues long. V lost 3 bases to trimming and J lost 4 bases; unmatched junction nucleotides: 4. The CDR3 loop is CASSEGTGLNEKLFF. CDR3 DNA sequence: TGTGCCAGCAGCGAGGGGACAGGGCTTAATGAAAAACTGTTTTTT.

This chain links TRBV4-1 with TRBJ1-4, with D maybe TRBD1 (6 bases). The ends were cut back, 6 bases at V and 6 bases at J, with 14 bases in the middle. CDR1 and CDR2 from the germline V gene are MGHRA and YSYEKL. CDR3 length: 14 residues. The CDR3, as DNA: TGCGCCAGCAGAGGGGGTTCCTTTGATGAAAAACTGTTTTTT. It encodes CASRGGSFDEKLFF.

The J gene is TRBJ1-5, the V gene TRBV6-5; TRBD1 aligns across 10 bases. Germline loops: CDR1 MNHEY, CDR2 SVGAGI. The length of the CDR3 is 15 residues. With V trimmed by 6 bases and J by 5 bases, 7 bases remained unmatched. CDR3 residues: CASSSDRGVDQPQHF. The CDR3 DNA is TGTGCCAGCAGCTCGGACAGGGGGGTCGATCAGCCCCAGCATTTT.

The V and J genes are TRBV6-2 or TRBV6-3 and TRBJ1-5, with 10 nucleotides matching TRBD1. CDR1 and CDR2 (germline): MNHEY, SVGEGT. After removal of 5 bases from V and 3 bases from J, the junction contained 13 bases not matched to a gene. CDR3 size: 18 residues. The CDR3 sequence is CASSTVGTGVRNNQPQHF. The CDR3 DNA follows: TGTGCCAGCAGTACAGTCGGGACAGGGGTCCGGAACAATCAGCCCCAGCATTTT.

The CDR3 is CSARLQGEQYF. The CDR3 nucleotides are TGCAGTGCCAGACTCCAGGGAGAGCAGTACTTC. The V and J genes are TRBV20-1 and TRBJ2-7; D possibly corresponds to TRBD1 (5 bases). The V gene's germline CDR1 is DFQATT and CDR2 SNEGSKA (reference sequence). The CDR3 totals 11 residues. Trimming pared 6 bases from V and 7 bases from J, leaving 13 bases between.

CDR3 nucleotides: TGTGCCAGCAGTTTGATGGGCCCTTATGGCTACACCTTC. Translation gives CASSLMGPYGYTF. The V call is TRBV28, the J call TRBJ1-2; unclear D gene. The CDR3 totals 13 residues. Germline CDR1 and CDR2: MDHEN and SYDVKM. V gave up 3 bases and J gave up 5 bases, with 10 bases separating them.

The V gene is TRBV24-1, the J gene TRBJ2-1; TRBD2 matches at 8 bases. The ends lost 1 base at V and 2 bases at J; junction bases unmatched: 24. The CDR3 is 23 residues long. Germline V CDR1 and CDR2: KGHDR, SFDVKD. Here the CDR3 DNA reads TGTGCCACCAGTGATTTACCGGGGGGGACGGGCACGGTGGCGGGAGGCCCCTACAATGAGCAGTTCTTC. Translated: CATSDLPGGTGTVAGGPYNEQFF.

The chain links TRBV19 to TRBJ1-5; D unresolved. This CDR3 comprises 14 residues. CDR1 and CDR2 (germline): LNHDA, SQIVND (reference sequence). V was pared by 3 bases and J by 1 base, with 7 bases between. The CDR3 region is CASSMRQSNQPQHF. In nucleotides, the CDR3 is TGTGCCAGTAGTATGCGGCAGAGCAATCAGCCCCAGCATTTT.

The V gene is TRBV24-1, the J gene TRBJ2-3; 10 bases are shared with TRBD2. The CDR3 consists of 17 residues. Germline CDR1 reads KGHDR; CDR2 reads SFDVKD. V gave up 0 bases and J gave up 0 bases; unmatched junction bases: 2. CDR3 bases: TGTGCCACCAGTGATTTGACTAGCGGGACTAGCACAGATACGCAGTATTTT. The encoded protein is CATSDLTSGTSTDTQYF.

The chain's CDR3 is CASSFTAGVSGNTIYF. The CDR3 nucleotides read TGCGCCAGCAGCTTTACGGCCGGGGTCTCTGGAAACACCATATATTTT. This chain uses TRBV5-1 with TRBJ1-3; D uncertain. The germline gives CDR1 SGHRS, CDR2 YFSETQ. This CDR3 comprises 16 residues. V shed 2 bases and J shed 0 bases, with 12 bases lying between them.

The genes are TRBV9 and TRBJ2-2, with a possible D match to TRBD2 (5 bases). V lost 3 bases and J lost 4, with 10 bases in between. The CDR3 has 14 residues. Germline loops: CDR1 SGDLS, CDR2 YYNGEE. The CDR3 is CASSAPSLTGELFF. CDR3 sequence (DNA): TGTGCCAGCAGCGCCCCTAGCCTCACCGGGGAGCTGTTTTTT.

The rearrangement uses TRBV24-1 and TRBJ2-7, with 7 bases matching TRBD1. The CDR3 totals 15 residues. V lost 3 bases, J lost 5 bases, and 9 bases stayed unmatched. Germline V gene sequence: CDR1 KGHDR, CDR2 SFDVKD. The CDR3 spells CATSDPGTEKNEQYF. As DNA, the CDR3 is TGTGCCACCAGTGATCCCGGGACAGAAAAAAACGAGCAGTACTTC.

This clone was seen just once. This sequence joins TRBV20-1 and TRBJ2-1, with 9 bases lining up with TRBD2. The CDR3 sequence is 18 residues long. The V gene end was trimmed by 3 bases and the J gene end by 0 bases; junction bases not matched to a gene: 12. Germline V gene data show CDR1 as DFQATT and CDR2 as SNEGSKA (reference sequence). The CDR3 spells CSASFLAGNSRSYNEQFF. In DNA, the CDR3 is TGCAGTGCTAGTTTCCTAGCGGGAAACTCCCGCTCCTACAATGAGCAGTTCTTC.

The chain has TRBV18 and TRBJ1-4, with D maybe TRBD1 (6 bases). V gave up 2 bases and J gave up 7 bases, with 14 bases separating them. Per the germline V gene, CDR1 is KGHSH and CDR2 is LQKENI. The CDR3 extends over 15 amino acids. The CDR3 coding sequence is TGTGCCAGCTCACCAAGAAACAGGGAGGGTGAAAAACTGTTTTTT. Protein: CASSPRNREGEKLFF.

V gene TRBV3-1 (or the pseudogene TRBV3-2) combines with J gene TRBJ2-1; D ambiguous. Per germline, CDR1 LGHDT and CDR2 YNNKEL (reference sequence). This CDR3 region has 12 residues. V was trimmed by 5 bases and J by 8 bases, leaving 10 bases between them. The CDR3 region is CASSEITDEQFF. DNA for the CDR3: TGTGCCAGCAGCGAGATTACGGATGAGCAGTTCTTC.

CDR3 sequence (DNA): TGTGCCAGCAGACCGACAGGGGGCTCTCACATTCAGTACTTC. It encodes CASRPTGGSHIQYF. This chain joins TRBV2 and TRBJ2-4; 10 nucleotides line up with TRBD1. CDR1 and CDR2 from the germline V gene are SNHLY and FYNNEI. Losses at the gene ends were 6 bases for V and 8 bases for J; bases not matched to a gene: 7. The CDR3 contains 14 residues.

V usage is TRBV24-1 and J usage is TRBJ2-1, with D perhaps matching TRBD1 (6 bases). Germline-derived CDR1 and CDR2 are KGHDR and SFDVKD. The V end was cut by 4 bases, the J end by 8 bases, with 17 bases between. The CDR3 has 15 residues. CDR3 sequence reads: CATSDRNRAIDEQFF. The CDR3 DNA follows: TGTGCCACCAGTGACCGAAACAGGGCCATAGATGAGCAGTTCTTC.

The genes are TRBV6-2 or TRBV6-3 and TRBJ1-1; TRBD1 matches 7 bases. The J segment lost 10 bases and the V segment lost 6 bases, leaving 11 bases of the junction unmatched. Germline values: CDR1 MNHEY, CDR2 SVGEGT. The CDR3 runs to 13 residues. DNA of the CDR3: TGTGCCAGCAGCCGGCAGCTGACAGGGAGAGCTTTCTTT. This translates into CASSRQLTGRAFF.

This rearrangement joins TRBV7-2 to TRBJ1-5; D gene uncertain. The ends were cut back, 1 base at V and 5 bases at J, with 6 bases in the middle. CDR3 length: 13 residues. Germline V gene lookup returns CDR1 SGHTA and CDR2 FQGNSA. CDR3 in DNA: TGTGCCAGCAGCTTAGACGGTTATCAGCCCCAGCATTTT. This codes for CASSLDGYQPQHF.

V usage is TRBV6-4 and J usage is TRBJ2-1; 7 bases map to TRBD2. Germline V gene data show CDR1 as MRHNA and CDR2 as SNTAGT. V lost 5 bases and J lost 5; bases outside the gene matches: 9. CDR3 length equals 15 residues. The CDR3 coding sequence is TGTGCCAGCAGTAAAGGGCTAGCGGAAGACAATGAGCAGTTCTTC. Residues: CASSKGLAEDNEQFF.